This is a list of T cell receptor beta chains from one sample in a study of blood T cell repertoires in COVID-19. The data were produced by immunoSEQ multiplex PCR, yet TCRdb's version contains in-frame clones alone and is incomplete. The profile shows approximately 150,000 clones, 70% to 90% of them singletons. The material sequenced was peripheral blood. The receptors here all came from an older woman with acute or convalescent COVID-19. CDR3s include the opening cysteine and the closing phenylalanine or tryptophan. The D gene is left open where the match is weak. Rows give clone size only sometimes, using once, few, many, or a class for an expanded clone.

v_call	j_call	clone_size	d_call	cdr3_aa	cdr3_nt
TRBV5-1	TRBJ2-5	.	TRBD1	CASSSRDRGLKTQYF	TGCGCCAGCAGCAGCCGGGACAGGGGGTTGAAGACCCAGTACTTC
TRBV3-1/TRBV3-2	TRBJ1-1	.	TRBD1	CASSQTGTGSGTEAFF	TGTGCCAGCAGCCAGACCGGGACAGGGAGCGGCACTGAAGCTTTCTTT
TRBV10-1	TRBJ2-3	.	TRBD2	CASSPGTSGETDTQYF	TGCGCCAGCAGTCCTGGGACTAGCGGGGAGACAGATACGCAGTATTTT
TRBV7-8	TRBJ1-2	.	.	CASSLTEDYGYTF	TGTGCCAGCAGCCTTACAGAAGACTATGGCTACACCTTC
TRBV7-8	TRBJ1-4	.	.	CASSRGPNEKLFF	TGTGCCAGCAGCCGGGGCCCTAATGAAAAACTGTTTTTT
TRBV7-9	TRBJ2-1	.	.	CASSMLTGYEQFF	TGTGCCAGCAGCATGCTGACAGGTTATGAGCAGTTCTTC
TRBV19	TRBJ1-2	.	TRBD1	CASSPRQGWDGYTF	TGTGCCAGTAGTCCCCGACAGGGGTGGGATGGCTACACCTTC
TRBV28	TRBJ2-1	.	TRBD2	CASTSGGTTSSYNEQFF	TGTGCCAGCACCTCGGGGGGGACAACGAGCTCCTACAATGAGCAGTTCTTC
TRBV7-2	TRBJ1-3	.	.	CASSPSSTRAGNTIYF	TGTGCCAGCAGCCCCTCTTCTACCAGGGCTGGAAACACCATATATTTT
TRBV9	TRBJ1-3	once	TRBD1	CASSYRDSSGNTIYF	TGTGCCAGCAGTTACCGGGACAGCTCTGGAAACACCATATATTTT
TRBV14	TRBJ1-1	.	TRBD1	CASSQRLDSGTVNTEAFF	TGTGCCAGCAGCCAAAGGCTGGATTCGGGGACAGTGAACACTGAAGCTTTCTTT
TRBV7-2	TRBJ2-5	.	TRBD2	CASSWTSGVQETQYF	TGTGCCAGCAGCTGGACTAGCGGGGTCCAAGAGACCCAGTACTTC
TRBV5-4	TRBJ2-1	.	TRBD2	CASSLALAGGRNEQFF	TGTGCCAGCAGCTTGGCCCTAGCGGGGGGTCGCAATGAGCAGTTCTTC
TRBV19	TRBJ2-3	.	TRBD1	CASSPGTGPTDTQYF	TGTGCCAGTAGTCCAGGGACAGGCCCCACAGATACGCAGTATTTT
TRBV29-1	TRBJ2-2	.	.	CSVVSGTTSTGELFF	TGCAGCGTTGTATCCGGGACAACTAGCACCGGGGAGCTGTTTTTT
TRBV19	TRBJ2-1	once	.	CASSTPPVHEQFF	TGTGCCAGTAGTACCCCTCCAGTTCATGAGCAGTTCTTC
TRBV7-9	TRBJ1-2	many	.	CASSPDTYGYTF	TGTGCCAGCAGCCCGGACACCTATGGCTACACCTTC
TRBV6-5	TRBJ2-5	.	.	CASSFQGGETQYF	TGTGCCAGCAGTTTTCAGGGTGGGGAGACCCAGTACTTC
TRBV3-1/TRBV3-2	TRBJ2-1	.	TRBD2	CASSIGLAGGGDEQFF	TGTGCCAGCAGCATAGGACTAGCGGGGGGAGGCGATGAGCAGTTCTTC
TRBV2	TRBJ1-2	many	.	CASSYTANYGYTF	TGTGCCAGCAGCTATACAGCTAACTATGGCTACACCTTC
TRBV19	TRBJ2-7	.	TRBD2	CASRGTRPQKQYF	TGTGCCAGTAGGGGGACTAGACCGCAAAAGCAGTACTTC
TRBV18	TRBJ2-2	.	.	CASSGDRTNTGELFF	TGTGCCAGCTCAGGAGACCGGACGAACACCGGGGAGCTGTTTTTT
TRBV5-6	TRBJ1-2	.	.	CASSSVPSYGYTF	TGTGCCAGCAGCTCCGTTCCTTCCTATGGCTACACCTTC
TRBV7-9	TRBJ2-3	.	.	CATHAVEDTQYF	TGTGCCACCCACGCGGTCGAAGATACGCAGTATTTT
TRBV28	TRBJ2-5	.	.	CASSFGGLTGTQYF	TGTGCCAGCAGTTTCGGCGGACTTACTGGGACCCAGTACTTC
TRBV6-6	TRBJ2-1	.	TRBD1	CASSYSGQGAYEQFF	TGTGCCAGCAGTTACTCGGGTCAGGGGGCCTATGAGCAGTTCTTC
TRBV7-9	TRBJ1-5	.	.	CASSLWGENQPQHF	TGTGCCAGCAGCCTTTGGGGGGAGAATCAGCCCCAGCATTTT
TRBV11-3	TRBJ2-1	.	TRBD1	CASSALSGQGFNEQFF	TGTGCCAGCAGCGCTTTATCTGGACAGGGGTTCAATGAGCAGTTCTTC
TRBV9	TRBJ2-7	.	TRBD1	CASSVGRGNKFEQYF	TGTGCCAGCAGCGTAGGCAGGGGGAATAAGTTCGAGCAGTACTTC
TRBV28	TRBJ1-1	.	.	CASSPVGGRDTEAFF	TGTGCCAGCAGTCCGGTCGGGGGGAGGGATACTGAAGCTTTCTTT
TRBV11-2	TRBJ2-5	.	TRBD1	CASSRTGQGIQETQYF	TGTGCCAGCAGCCGGACGGGACAGGGGATCCAAGAGACCCAGTACTTC
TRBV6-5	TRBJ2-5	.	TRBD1	CASSYAPGQGRTQYF	TGTGCCAGCAGTTATGCCCCGGGACAGGGAAGGACCCAGTACTTC
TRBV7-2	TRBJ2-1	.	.	CASSLGKSGSSYNEQFF	TGTGCCAGCAGCTTAGGGAAAAGCGGTAGCTCCTACAATGAGCAGTTCTTC
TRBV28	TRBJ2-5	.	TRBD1	CASGRGGLQETQYF	TGTGCCAGCGGAAGAGGGGGCCTCCAAGAGACCCAGTACTTC
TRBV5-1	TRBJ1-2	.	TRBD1	CASRRFRGTGSNYGYTF	TGCGCCAGCAGACGGTTTAGAGGGACAGGGTCTAACTATGGCTACACCTTC
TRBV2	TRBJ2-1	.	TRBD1	CASSTGQQQFF	TGTGCCAGCAGTACGGGACAGCAGCAGTTCTTC
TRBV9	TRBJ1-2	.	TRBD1	CASSHKTGIEIQNYGYTF	TGTGCCAGCAGTCATAAGACAGGGATCGAAATACAGAACTATGGCTACACCTTC
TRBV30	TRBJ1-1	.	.	CAWTSGAKTEAFF	TGTGCCTGGACCAGTGGGGCTAAGACTGAAGCTTTCTTT
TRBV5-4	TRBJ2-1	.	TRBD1	CASSPPGQGSYEQFF	TGTGCCAGCAGCCCACCGGGACAGGGTAGCTATGAGCAGTTCTTC
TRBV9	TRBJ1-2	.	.	CASSSTANYGYTF	TGTGCCAGCAGCTCGACAGCCAACTATGGCTACACCTTC
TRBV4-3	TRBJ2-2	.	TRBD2	CASSQQAGVHTGELFF	TGCGCCAGCAGCCAACAAGCGGGGGTTCACACCGGGGAGCTGTTTTTT